This T cell receptor beta chain was observed in a study of blood T cell repertoires in COVID-19. Study-wide context: From T cells, B-cell-depleted T cells, or PBMCs came the material, which was cDNA or gDNA.

Authors' analysis steps: Amplification of reference gene primers was used by the study to estimate nucleated cell counts. Data came from immunoSEQ multiplex PCR; TCRdb stores just in-frame clones and leaves some out. D and trimming were read from the DNA, whereas the V and J calls and clone size are those reported in that table. The sample lists some 300,000 clones, around 86% seen once, with about 4% in the top ten. CDR3 length: 15 amino acids. The germline V and J ends were trimmed by 1 base and 3 bases, with 13 bases remaining between them. The germline V gene encodes CDR1 LNHNV and CDR2 YYDKDF (reference sequence). The recovered donors of Cohort 3 showed two negative PCRs, clearance, or symptom resolution.

This TCR derives from a young man who had recovered from COVID-19. The material sequenced was PBMCs or T cells enriched from blood (not recorded which). The chain is built from TRBV15 and TRBJ2-7; D is perhaps TRBD1 (5 bases). The CDR3 spells CATSRVIAGNYEQYF. Here the CDR3 DNA reads TGTGCCACCAGCAGAGTGATCGCAGGGAACTACGAGCAGTACTTC.